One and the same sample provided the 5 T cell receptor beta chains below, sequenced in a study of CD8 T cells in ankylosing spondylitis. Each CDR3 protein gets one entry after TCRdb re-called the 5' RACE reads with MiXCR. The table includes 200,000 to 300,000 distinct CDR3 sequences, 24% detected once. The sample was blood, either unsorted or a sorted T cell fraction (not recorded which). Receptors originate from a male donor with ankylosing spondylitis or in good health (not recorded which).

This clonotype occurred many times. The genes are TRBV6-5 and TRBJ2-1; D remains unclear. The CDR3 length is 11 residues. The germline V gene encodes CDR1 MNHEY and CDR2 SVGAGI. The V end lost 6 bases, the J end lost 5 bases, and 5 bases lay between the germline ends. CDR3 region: CASSRNNEQFF. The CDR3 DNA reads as TGTGCCAGCAGCCGGAACAATGAGCAGTTCTTC.

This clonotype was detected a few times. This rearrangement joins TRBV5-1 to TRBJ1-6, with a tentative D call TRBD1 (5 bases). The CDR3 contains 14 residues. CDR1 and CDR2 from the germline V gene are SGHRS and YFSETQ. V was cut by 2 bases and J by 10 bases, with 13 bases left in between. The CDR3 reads CASSFQGEGSPLHF. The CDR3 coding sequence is TGCGCCAGCAGCTTCCAGGGAGAAGGATCACCCCTCCACTTT.

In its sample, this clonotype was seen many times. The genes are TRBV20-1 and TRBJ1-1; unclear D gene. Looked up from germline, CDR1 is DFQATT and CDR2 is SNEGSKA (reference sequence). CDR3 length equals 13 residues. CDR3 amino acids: CRGTPAANTEAFF. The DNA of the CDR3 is TGCAGGGGCACCCCGGCCGCGAACACTGAAGCTTTCTTT.

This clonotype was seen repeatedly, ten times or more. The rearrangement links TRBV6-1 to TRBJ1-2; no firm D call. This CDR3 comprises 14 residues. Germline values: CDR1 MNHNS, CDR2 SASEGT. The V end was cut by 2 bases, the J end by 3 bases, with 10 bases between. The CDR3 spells CASSELLAYYGYTF. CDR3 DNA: TGTGCCAGCAGTGAACTTTTGGCTTACTATGGCTACACCTTC.

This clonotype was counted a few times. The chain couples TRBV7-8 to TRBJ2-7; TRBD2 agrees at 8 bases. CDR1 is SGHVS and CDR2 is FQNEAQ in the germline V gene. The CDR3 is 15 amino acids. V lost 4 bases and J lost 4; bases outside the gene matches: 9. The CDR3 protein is CASSSRRGGFYEQYF. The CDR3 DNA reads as TGTGCCAGCAGCTCCCGTCGGGGGGGGTTTTACGAGCAGTACTTC. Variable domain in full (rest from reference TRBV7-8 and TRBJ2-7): GAGVSQSPRYKVAKRGQDVALRCDPISGHVSLFWYQQALGQGPEFLTYFQNEAQLDKSGLPSDRFFAERPEGSVSTLKIQRTQQEDSAVYLCASSSRRGGFYEQYFGPGTRLTVT.